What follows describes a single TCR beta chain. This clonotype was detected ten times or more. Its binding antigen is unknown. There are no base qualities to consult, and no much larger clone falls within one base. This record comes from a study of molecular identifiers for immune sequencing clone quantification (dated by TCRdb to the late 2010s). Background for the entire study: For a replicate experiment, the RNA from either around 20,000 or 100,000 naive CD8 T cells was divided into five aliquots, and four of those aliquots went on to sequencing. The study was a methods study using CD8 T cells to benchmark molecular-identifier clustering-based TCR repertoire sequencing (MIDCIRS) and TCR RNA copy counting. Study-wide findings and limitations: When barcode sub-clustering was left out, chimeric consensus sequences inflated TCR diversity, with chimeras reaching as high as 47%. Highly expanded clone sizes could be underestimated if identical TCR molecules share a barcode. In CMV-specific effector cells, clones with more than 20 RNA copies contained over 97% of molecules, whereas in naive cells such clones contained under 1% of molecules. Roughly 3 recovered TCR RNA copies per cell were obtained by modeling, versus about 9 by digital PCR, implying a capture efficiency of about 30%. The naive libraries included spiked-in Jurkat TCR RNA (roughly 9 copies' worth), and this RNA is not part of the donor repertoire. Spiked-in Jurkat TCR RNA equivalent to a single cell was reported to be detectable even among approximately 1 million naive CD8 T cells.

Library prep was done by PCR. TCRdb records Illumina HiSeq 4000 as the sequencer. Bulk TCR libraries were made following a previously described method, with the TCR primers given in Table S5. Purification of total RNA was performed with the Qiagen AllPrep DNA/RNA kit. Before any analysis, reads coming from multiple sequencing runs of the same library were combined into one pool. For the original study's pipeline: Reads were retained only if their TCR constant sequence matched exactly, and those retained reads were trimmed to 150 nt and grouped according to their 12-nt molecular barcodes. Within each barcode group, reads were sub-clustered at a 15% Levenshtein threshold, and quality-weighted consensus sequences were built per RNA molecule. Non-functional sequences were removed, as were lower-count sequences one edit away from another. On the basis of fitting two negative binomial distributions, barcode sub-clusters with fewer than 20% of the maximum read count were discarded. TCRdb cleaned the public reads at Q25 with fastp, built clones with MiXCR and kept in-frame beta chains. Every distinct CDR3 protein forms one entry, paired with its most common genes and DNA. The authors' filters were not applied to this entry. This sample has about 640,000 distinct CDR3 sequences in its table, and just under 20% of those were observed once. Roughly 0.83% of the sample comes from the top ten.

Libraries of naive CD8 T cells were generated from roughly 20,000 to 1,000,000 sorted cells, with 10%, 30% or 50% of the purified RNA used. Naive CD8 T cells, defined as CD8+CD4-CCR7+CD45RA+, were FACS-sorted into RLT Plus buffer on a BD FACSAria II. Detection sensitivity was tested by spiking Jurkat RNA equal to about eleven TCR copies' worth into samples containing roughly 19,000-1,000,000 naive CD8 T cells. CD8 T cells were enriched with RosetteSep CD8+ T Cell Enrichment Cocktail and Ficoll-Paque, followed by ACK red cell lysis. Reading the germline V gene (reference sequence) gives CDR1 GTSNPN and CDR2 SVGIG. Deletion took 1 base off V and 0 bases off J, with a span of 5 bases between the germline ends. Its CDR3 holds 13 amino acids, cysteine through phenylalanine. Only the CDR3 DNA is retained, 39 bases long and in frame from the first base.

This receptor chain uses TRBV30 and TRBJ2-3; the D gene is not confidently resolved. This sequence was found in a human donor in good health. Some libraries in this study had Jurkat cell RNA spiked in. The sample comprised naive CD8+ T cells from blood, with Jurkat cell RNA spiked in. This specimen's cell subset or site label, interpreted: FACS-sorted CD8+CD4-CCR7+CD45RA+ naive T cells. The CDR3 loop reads CAWSDGSTDTQYF. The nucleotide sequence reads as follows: TGTGCCTGGAGTGACGGGAGCACAGATACGCAGTATTTT.